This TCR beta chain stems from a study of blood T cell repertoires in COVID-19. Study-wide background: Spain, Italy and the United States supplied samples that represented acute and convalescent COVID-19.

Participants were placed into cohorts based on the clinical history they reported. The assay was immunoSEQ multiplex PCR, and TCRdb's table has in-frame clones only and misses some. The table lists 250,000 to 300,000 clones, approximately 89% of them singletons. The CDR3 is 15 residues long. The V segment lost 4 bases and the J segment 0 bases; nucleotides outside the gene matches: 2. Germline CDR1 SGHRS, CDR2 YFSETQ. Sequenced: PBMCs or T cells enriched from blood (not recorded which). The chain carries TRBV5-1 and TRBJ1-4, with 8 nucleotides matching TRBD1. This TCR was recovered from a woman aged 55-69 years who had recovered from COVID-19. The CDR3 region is CASSMTGATNEKLFF. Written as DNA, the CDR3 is TGCGCCAGCAGCATGACAGGGGCAACTAATGAAAAACTGTTTTTT. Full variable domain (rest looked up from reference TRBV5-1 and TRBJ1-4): KAGVTQTPRYLIKTRGQQVTLSCSPISGHRSVSWYQQTPGQGLQFLFEYFSETQRNKGNFPGRFSGRQFSNSRSEMNVSTLELGDSALYLCASSMTGATNEKLFFGSGTQLSVL.